What follows are 22 T cell receptor beta chains derived from one specimen sequenced in a study of T cell repertoires in cytomegalovirus infection. MiXCR, applied by TCRdb to the reads, yields one record per CDR3 protein. This table has about 310,000 distinct CDR3 sequences, 17% appearing once. Material: PBMCs. These receptors originate from a human donor in good health (CMV status not recorded). Some clones in this sample may be carry-over from other donors' samples.

This chain joins TRBV6-1 and TRBJ2-3; D tentatively reads TRBD1 or TRBD2 (5 bases each). The CDR3 extends over 14 amino acids. Deletions cut 6 bases from V and 5 bases from J, with 15 bases between. In germline, CDR1 is MNHNS, CDR2 SASEGT. CDR3 sequence reads: CASRIVGVGDTQYF. In nucleotides, the CDR3 is TGTGCCAGCAGGATCGTGGGGGTGGGAGATACGCAGTATTTT.

This clonotype was observed a handful of times. The chain has TRBV7-9 and TRBJ1-6; possible D gene TRBD1, 5 bases. V was cut by 5 bases and J by 5 bases, with 13 bases left in between. This CDR3 is 15 amino acids long. The germline CDR1 and CDR2 sequences are SEHNR and FQNEAQ (reference sequence). CDR3 DNA: TGTGCCAGCAGCCCGCCGGGACGGAATAATTCACCCCTCCACTTT. Translated: CASSPPGRNNSPLHF. The entire variable domain, with the rest obtained from reference TRBV7-9 and TRBJ1-6, is as follows: DTGVSQNPRHKITKRGQNVTFRCDPISEHNRLYWYRQTLGQGPEFLTYFQNEAQLEKSRLLSDRFSAERPKGSFSTLEIQRTEQGDSAMYLCASSPPGRNNSPLHFGNGTRLTVT.

This clonotype turned up a few times. This rearrangement joins TRBV28 to TRBJ2-7; 7 nucleotides line up with TRBD1. This CDR3 comprises 15 residues. Germline V gene lookup returns CDR1 MDHEN and CDR2 SYDVKM. Trimming removed 3 bases from V and 2 bases from J; junction bases left unmatched: 7. The CDR3 is CASSFPAGGPYEQYF. The CDR3 coding sequence is TGTGCCAGCAGTTTCCCCGCAGGGGGACCCTACGAGCAGTACTTC. Variable domain in full (rest from reference TRBV28 and TRBJ2-7): DVKVTQSSRYLVKRTGEKVFLECVQDMDHENMFWYRQDPGLGLRLIYFSYDVKMKEKGDIPEGYSVSREKKERFSLILESASTNQTSMYLCASSFPAGGPYEQYFGPGTRLTVT.

This clonotype was recorded many times. This chain joins TRBV7-2 and TRBJ1-4; a possible D gene is TRBD1 (5 bases). CDR3 size: 14 residues. V shed 2 bases and J shed 8 bases, with 12 bases lying between them. The V gene's germline CDR1 is SGHTA and CDR2 FQGNSA. CDR3 sequence reads: CASSLRRGWEKLFF. The DNA for the CDR3 is TGTGCCAGCAGCTTACGGAGGGGATGGGAAAAACTGTTTTTT.

This chain links TRBV2 with TRBJ1-5; no clear D. Per the germline V gene, CDR1 is SNHLY and CDR2 is FYNNEI. Trimming took off 2 bases at V and 3 bases at J, with 11 bases between the two ends. The CDR3 has 15 residues. CDR3 coding DNA: TGTGCCAGCAGTGAATATCACAGCCTCAATCAGCCCCAGCATTTT. Its translation is CASSEYHSLNQPQHF.

This clonotype was counted many times. This sequence joins TRBV7-2 and TRBJ2-1, with 9 nucleotides matching TRBD2. Germline CDR1 SGHTA, CDR2 FQGNSA. This CDR3 is 15 amino acids long. V dropped 4 bases and J dropped 5; count of bases not matched to a gene: 6. CDR3 DNA: TGTGCCAGCAGCTACCGGACTAGCGATCACAATGAGCAGTTCTTC. Translating gives CASSYRTSDHNEQFF.

The V call is TRBV7-2, the J call TRBJ1-2, with 12 bases fitting TRBD1. The V and J ends lost 4 bases and 8 bases, in that order; junction bases with no gene match: 8. From germline, CDR1 is SGHTA and CDR2 FQGNSA. This CDR3 region has 15 residues. Written as DNA, the CDR3 is TGTGCCAGCAGCTCCGGGACAGGGGGCTCGCGAGGCTACACCTTC. Protein: CASSSGTGGSRGYTF.

The chain uses TRBV2 and TRBJ1-1; D remains ambiguous. The V and J ends lost 7 bases and 3 bases respectively, with 6 bases between them. CDR3 length: 11 amino acids. CDR1 is SNHLY, CDR2 FYNNEI, per germline. CDR3 protein: CASKRDTEAFF. CDR3 sequence (DNA): TGTGCCAGCAAGAGGGACACTGAAGCTTTCTTT.

This clonotype has a handful of counts. V is TRBV11-2 and J is TRBJ1-4; 8 nucleotides agree with TRBD1. This CDR3 spans 14 amino acids. Germline V gene lookup returns CDR1 SGHAT and CDR2 FQNNGV. V was pared by 5 bases and J by 6 bases, with 5 bases of the junction left unmatched. CDR3 sequence reads: CASSAGQGHEKLFF. The CDR3 region has the DNA TGTGCCAGCAGCGCCGGACAGGGTCATGAAAAACTGTTTTTT.

J is TRBJ1-5 and V is TRBV4-2; D is perhaps TRBD1 (6 bases). The germline V and J ends were trimmed by 0 bases and 1 base, with 10 bases remaining between them. The V gene's germline CDR1 is LGHNA and CDR2 YNFKEQ. The CDR3 runs 16 residues. The CDR3 coding sequence is TGTGCCAGCAGCCAAGAACCAGGGGCAAGCAATCAGCCCCAGCATTTT. This codes for CASSQEPGASNQPQHF.

The chain joins TRBV6-6 to TRBJ2-1, with TRBD2 identical over 14 bases. This CDR3 contains 18 residues. The ends lost 4 bases at V and 7 bases at J; junction bases unmatched: 12. From germline, CDR1 is MNHNY and CDR2 SVGAGI (reference sequence). This chain's CDR3 is CASSSPGLAGGSWNEQFF. CDR3 nucleotide sequence: TGTGCCAGCAGTTCGCCCGGACTAGCGGGGGGTTCGTGGAATGAGCAGTTCTTC.

The CDR3 bases are TGTGCCAGCAGATCCCCGGACAGGGACAATGAGCAGTTCTTC. This translates into CASRSPDRDNEQFF. J is TRBJ2-1 and V is TRBV12-3 or TRBV12-4; 8 bases are a match to TRBD1. This CDR3 contains 14 residues. The V segment lost 6 bases and the J segment 5 bases; nucleotides outside the gene matches: 6.

In its sample, this clonotype was seen a few times. V is TRBV5-1 and J is TRBJ2-6; a weak D match, TRBD1 (6 bases). The V and J ends lost 4 bases and 0 bases respectively, with 17 bases between them. This CDR3 spans 18 amino acids. Germline CDR1 reads SGHRS; CDR2 reads YFSETQ. The DNA of the CDR3 is TGCGCCAGCAGCAAAACAGGGCTCCCCCCCTCTGGGGCCAACGTCCTGACTTTC. Its translation: CASSKTGLPPSGANVLTF.

The gene calls are TRBV20-1 and TRBJ1-4; no firm D call. The germline V gene has CDR1 DFQATT and CDR2 SNEGSKA (reference sequence). V lost 1 base and J 6 bases, leaving 6 bases between the germline ends. The CDR3 contains 12 residues. Written as DNA, the CDR3 is TGCAGTGCTAGAGGGGCGGATGAAAAACTGTTTTTT. Translation gives CSARGADEKLFF.

This clonotype occurred many times. V is TRBV6-2 or TRBV6-3 and J is TRBJ2-1; no definite D call. The CDR3 runs 16 residues. Trimming pared 4 bases from V and 1 base from J, leaving 14 bases between. CDR1 and CDR2 (germline): MNHEY, SVGEGT. CDR3 nucleotides: TGTGCCAGCAGTTTGTCGAGTGGGAATTCCTACAATGAGCAGTTCTTC. As protein: CASSLSSGNSYNEQFF.

This clonotype was recorded many times. The CDR3: CASSLLSGRRETQYF. The CDR3 DNA is TGTGCCAGCAGTCTTCTCTCAGGACGTAGAGAGACCCAGTACTTC. The chain employs TRBV28 and TRBJ2-5; D is unresolved. Germline CDR1 and CDR2: MDHEN and SYDVKM. Trimming removed 5 bases at V and 4 bases at J, with 17 bases between. This CDR3 is 15 amino acids long.

The V call is TRBV5-1, the J call TRBJ2-7, with D maybe TRBD2 (6 bases). The CDR3 contains 13 residues. V gave up 5 bases and J gave up 5 bases, with 14 bases separating them. The germline V gene encodes CDR1 SGHRS and CDR2 YFSETQ. The CDR3 loop is CASRNVGGDEQYF. Written as DNA, the CDR3 is TGCGCCAGCAGAAATGTCGGGGGAGACGAGCAGTACTTC.

In this sample, this clonotype turned up a few times. This chain links TRBV5-1 with TRBJ2-7; weak D call: TRBD1 (6 bases). CDR1 SGHRS and CDR2 YFSETQ come from the germline V gene. The V end lost 0 bases, the J end lost 1 base, and 8 bases lay between the germline ends. The CDR3 is 14 residues long. The CDR3 DNA is TGCGCCAGCAGCTTGGGGGACAAGTCCTACGAGCAGTACTTC. It translates to CASSLGDKSYEQYF. The variable domain in full, completed from reference TRBV5-1 and TRBJ2-7, reads KAGVTQTPRYLIKTRGQQVTLSCSPISGHRSVSWYQQTPGQGLQFLFEYFSETQRNKGNFPGRFSGRQFSNSRSEMNVSTLELGDSALYLCASSLGDKSYEQYFGPGTRLTVT.

This clonotype was recorded a few times. The chain recombines TRBV20-1 with TRBJ2-1; D unresolved. Germline CDR1 and CDR2: DFQATT and SNEGSKA (reference sequence). Between the trimmed V and J ends, which lost 3 bases and 2 bases, there was a span of 11 bases. The CDR3 covers 14 residues. CDR3: CSARLRIPYNEQFF. In DNA, the CDR3 is TGCAGTGCTAGGTTACGGATCCCCTACAATGAGCAGTTCTTC.

This clonotype was recorded many times. The chain has TRBV7-2 and TRBJ1-5; D is unresolved. This CDR3 has 14 amino acids. Trimming cost V 7 bases and J 4 bases, with 14 bases left between them. CDR1 SGHTA and CDR2 FQGNSA come from the germline V gene. CDR3 amino acids: CASNLGHGNQPQHF. The CDR3, as DNA: TGTGCCAGCAACTTGGGCCATGGGAATCAGCCCCAGCATTTT.

The table lists this clonotype with a count of one. This sequence joins TRBV5-1 and TRBJ2-3; 7 bases line up with TRBD2. The ends lost 0 bases at V and 4 bases at J; junction bases unmatched: 11. From germline, CDR1 is SGHRS and CDR2 YFSETQ. This CDR3 has 17 residues. CDR3 sequence: CASSLANSPSGSDTQYF. The CDR3, as DNA: TGCGCCAGCAGCTTGGCCAATTCGCCTAGCGGATCAGATACGCAGTATTTT.

The chain uses TRBV19 and TRBJ1-1; D call uncertain. Germline V gene sequence: CDR1 LNHDA, CDR2 SQIVND (reference sequence). Trimming took off 7 bases at V and 1 base at J, with 10 bases between the two ends. CDR3 length: 13 residues. CDR3 residues: CASKHPENTEAFF. DNA for the CDR3: TGTGCCAGTAAACATCCAGAGAACACTGAAGCTTTCTTT.